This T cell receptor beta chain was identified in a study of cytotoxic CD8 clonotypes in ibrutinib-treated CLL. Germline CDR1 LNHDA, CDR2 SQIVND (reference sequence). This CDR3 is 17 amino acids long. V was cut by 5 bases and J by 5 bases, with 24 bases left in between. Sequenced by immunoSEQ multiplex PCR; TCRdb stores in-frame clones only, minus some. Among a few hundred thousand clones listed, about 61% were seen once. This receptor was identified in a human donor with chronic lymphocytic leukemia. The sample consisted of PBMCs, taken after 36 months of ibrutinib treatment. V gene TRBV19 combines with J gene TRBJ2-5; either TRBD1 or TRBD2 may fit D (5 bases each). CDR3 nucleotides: TGTGCCAGTAGTCAGGGTTTGGGCGGTGGAGGATTGGAGACCCAGTACTTC. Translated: CASSQGLGGGGLETQYF.